Following are 30 T cell receptor beta chains from one sample sequenced in a study of radiation and T cells in renal cell carcinoma. Profiled with immunoSEQ multiplex PCR; TCRdb holds only in-frame clones, not every one. This sample has 130,000 or so clones; around nine tenths occur once, and the top ten carry approximately 12%. Time point in this sample: baseline pretreatment blood. Regarding treatment: 15 Gy SBRT to primary tumor, nephrectomy 4 weeks later. The starting material was blood, obtained from a patient whose treatment included radiotherapy and nephrectomy. These receptors originate from a woman aged 45-65 years with renal cell carcinoma.

This rearrangement joins TRBV5-1 to TRBJ1-6; D not certain. Deletions cut 4 bases from V and 7 bases from J, with 12 bases between. The CDR3 is made up of 14 amino acids. Germline loops: CDR1 SGHRS, CDR2 YFSETQ. The CDR3 region has the DNA TGCGCCAGCAGCGCTACAGAGAGCAATTCACCCCTCCACTTT. Amino acid sequence: CASSATESNSPLHF.

The gene calls are TRBV5-6 and TRBJ2-7; D could derive from TRBD1 or TRBD2 (5 bases each). V was trimmed by 3 bases and J by 2 bases, leaving 15 bases between them. The germline gives CDR1 SGHDT, CDR2 YYEEEE. This CDR3 is 15 amino acids long. The CDR3: CASSSPRDPPYEQYF. CDR3 nucleotides: TGTGCCAGCAGCTCGCCCCGGGACCCTCCCTACGAGCAGTACTTC.

This chain joins TRBV28 and TRBJ1-1, with TRBD1 as a possible D gene (5 bases). Germline V lookup: CDR1 MDHEN, CDR2 SYDVKM. Trimming stripped 1 base from V and 1 base from J, with 7 bases between. CDR3 length: 14 amino acids. Here the CDR3 reads CASSLYGGNTEAFF. The CDR3 DNA sequence: TGTGCCAGCAGTTTATATGGGGGGAACACTGAAGCTTTCTTT.

The rearrangement links TRBV6-6 to TRBJ1-2; 7 bases line up with TRBD1. The germline CDR1 and CDR2 sequences are MNHNY and SVGAGI (reference sequence). Trimming at V came to 4 bases and at J to 0 bases, leaving 8 bases not matched to a gene. The CDR3 consists of 16 residues. The CDR3: CASSSGTALANYGYTF. DNA of the CDR3: TGTGCCAGCAGTTCCGGGACAGCCTTAGCTAACTATGGCTACACCTTC.

The chain carries TRBV5-1 and TRBJ2-7; the D gene could be TRBD1 or TRBD2 (5 bases each). Trimming removed 0 bases at V and 3 bases at J, with 10 bases between. Germline CDR1 reads SGHRS; CDR2 reads YFSETQ. CDR3 length: 14 amino acids. CDR3: CASSLAGPYYEQYF. CDR3 bases: TGCGCCAGCAGCTTGGCGGGACCATACTACGAGCAGTACTTC. The variable domain in full, completed from reference TRBV5-1 and TRBJ2-7, reads KAGVTQTPRYLIKTRGQQVTLSCSPISGHRSVSWYQQTPGQGLQFLFEYFSETQRNKGNFPGRFSGRQFSNSRSEMNVSTLELGDSALYLCASSLAGPYYEQYFGPGTRLTVT.

The V and J genes are TRBV2 and TRBJ1-3; D remains unclear. This CDR3 is 14 amino acids long. CDR1 is SNHLY and CDR2 is FYNNEI in the germline V gene. The V gene lost 6 bases and the J gene lost 0 bases, with 9 bases spanning the gap. CDR3 in DNA: TGTGCCAGCAGCGGACGGACCTCTGGAAACACCATATATTTT. Amino acid sequence: CASSGRTSGNTIYF.

The CDR3: CASSVAWGGGEQYF. CDR3 nucleotide sequence: TGTGCCAGCAGCGTAGCTTGGGGCGGGGGAGAGCAGTACTTC. The rearrangement joins TRBV9 to TRBJ2-7; 7 positions agree with TRBD2. The V gene's germline CDR1 is SGDLS and CDR2 YYNGEE. The J segment lost 7 bases and the V segment lost 0 bases, leaving 7 bases of the junction unmatched. The CDR3 is made up of 14 amino acids.

The chain employs TRBV10-2 and TRBJ2-5; TRBD2 matches at 12 bases. Per the germline V gene, CDR1 is WSHSY and CDR2 is SAAADI. V was pared by 6 bases and J by 1 base, with 0 bases of the junction left unmatched. This CDR3 is 14 amino acids long. CDR3 residues: CASRLAGGQETQYF. The CDR3 bases are TGCGCCAGCAGACTAGCGGGGGGCCAAGAGACCCAGTACTTC.

CDR3 in amino acids: CASSISRDRVPDTQYF. CDR3 sequence (DNA): TGCGCCAGCAGCATCTCCCGGGACAGGGTCCCAGATACGCAGTATTTT. This chain connects TRBV5-1 to TRBJ2-3, with TRBD1 matching over 9 bases. Per germline, CDR1 SGHRS and CDR2 YFSETQ. The V segment lost 4 bases and the J segment 4 bases; nucleotides outside the gene matches: 10. The CDR3 covers 16 residues.

The chain links TRBV7-2 to TRBJ2-3; possibly TRBD1 or TRBD2 for D (5 bases each). V was shortened by 7 bases and J by 6 bases, with 20 bases between the two germline ends. Germline V lookup: CDR1 SGHTA, CDR2 FQGNSA. CDR3 size: 15 residues. The CDR3 DNA sequence: TGTGCCAGCACCCTCTCCCCCGGGGCCGCGGATACGCAGTATTTT. Translated: CASTLSPGAADTQYF.

The CDR3 DNA is TGTGCCAGCAGCACTTCCGGGGGGGATCGAGAGACCCAGTACTTC. Translated, it gives CASSTSGGDRETQYF. This chain links TRBV6-1 with TRBJ2-5; TRBD2 matches 8 bases. Germline V gene data show CDR1 as MNHNS and CDR2 as SASEGT. CDR3 size: 15 residues. The V segment lost 6 bases and the J segment 4 bases; nucleotides outside the gene matches: 10.

The V and J genes are TRBV6-5 and TRBJ2-3, with no clear D. This CDR3 has 13 amino acids. V lost 4 bases and J lost 0, with 5 bases in between. Germline CDR1 MNHEY, CDR2 SVGAGI. CDR3 in amino acids: CASSFQSTDTQYF. Written as DNA, the CDR3 is TGTGCCAGCAGTTTTCAGAGCACAGATACGCAGTATTTT.

The chain links TRBV7-8 to TRBJ2-2, with no clear D. Germline lookup yields CDR1 SGHVS and CDR2 FQNEAQ. The CDR3 is made up of 16 amino acids. Trimming took off 0 bases at V and 4 bases at J, with 12 bases between the two ends. The CDR3 nucleotides are TGTGCCAGCAGCTTAGCCCGCCGGGCATCCACCGGGGAGCTGTTTTTT. Translation: CASSLARRASTGELFF.

This clone was seen a single time. The V and J genes are TRBV18 and TRBJ2-5; D might be TRBD2 (6 bases). This CDR3 has 17 amino acids. The V gene's germline CDR1 is KGHSH and CDR2 LQKENI. V shed 3 bases and J shed 1 base, with 18 bases lying between them. The CDR3 loop is CASSPLTIQTSQETQYF. CDR3 DNA sequence: TGTGCCAGCTCACCCTTGACAATTCAGACTAGCCAAGAGACCCAGTACTTC.

The rearrangement joins TRBV19 to TRBJ2-1; TRBD2 aligns across 9 bases. The CDR3 loop spans 17 amino acids. The V gene end was trimmed by 7 bases and the J gene end by 6 bases; junction bases not matched to a gene: 16. From germline, CDR1 is LNHDA and CDR2 SQIVND (reference sequence). In nucleotides, the CDR3 is TGTGCCAGTACCATAACGGGTCTTAGCGGGGGAGGCAATGAGCAGTTCTTC. Encoded protein: CASTITGLSGGGNEQFF.

The chain employs TRBV28 and TRBJ2-7; 10 positions agree with TRBD2. V lost 4 bases and J lost 5; bases outside the gene matches: 11. This CDR3 contains 16 residues. CDR1 is MDHEN, CDR2 SYDVKM, per germline. This chain's CDR3 is CASSSPTSGVRNEQYF. The CDR3 DNA follows: TGTGCCAGCAGTTCCCCCACTAGCGGGGTTAGAAACGAGCAGTACTTC.

Concerning this clone: The sample carries other DNA sequences with the same CDR3. The chain is built from TRBV9 and TRBJ2-1, with D tentatively TRBD1 (5 bases). The germline V and J ends were trimmed by 2 bases and 0 bases, with 6 bases remaining between them. Per the germline V gene, CDR1 is SGDLS and CDR2 is YYNGEE. The CDR3 loop spans 14 amino acids. The CDR3: CASSVGLSYNEQFF. The CDR3 DNA reads as TGTGCCAGCAGCGTGGGGCTCTCCTACAATGAGCAGTTCTTC.

About this clone: This sample also contains other DNA sequences that code for the same CDR3. The chain is built from TRBV9 and TRBJ2-7, with TRBD1 matching over 10 bases. The CDR3 has 15 residues. Germline CDR1 SGDLS, CDR2 YYNGEE. The V and J ends lost 2 bases and 2 bases, in that order; junction bases with no gene match: 4. This chain's CDR3 is CASSVGGQGPYEQYF. CDR3 nucleotides: TGTGCCAGCAGCGTGGGGGGACAGGGGCCCTACGAGCAGTACTTC. Based on the CDR3 plus reference TRBV9 and TRBJ2-7, the full variable domain is DSGVTQTPKHLITATGQRVTLRCSPRSGDLSVYWYQQSLDQGLQFLIQYYNGEERAKGNILERFSAQQFPDLHSELNLSSLELGDSALYFCASSVGGQGPYEQYFGPGTRLTVT.

The chain links TRBV19 to TRBJ2-2; 10 bases agree with TRBD2. V lost 10 bases, J lost 9 bases, and 11 bases stayed unmatched. Germline V CDR1 and CDR2: LNHDA, SQIVND (reference sequence). This CDR3 contains 14 residues. This CDR3 reads CATRERGGNRELFF. The CDR3 DNA follows: TGTGCCACCCGAGAGCGGGGGGGGAATCGGGAGCTGTTTTTT.

The genes are TRBV18 and TRBJ2-5, with TRBD1 matching 8 bases. J gave up 7 bases and V 3 bases, and 4 bases lay outside the gene matches. In germline, CDR1 is KGHSH, CDR2 LQKENI. The CDR3 covers 13 residues. The CDR3 reads CASSPDRGGTQYF. CDR3 nucleotide sequence: TGTGCCAGCTCACCTGACAGGGGTGGGACCCAGTACTTC.

Note on this clone: Relative to the germline gene, one junction end is altered; a read error may explain this. The chain carries TRBV7-7 and TRBJ2-5; maybe TRBD2 (5 bases). Germline V gives CDR1 SSHAT, CDR2 FNYEAQ (reference sequence). This CDR3 has 14 amino acids. CDR3 protein: CASSLEGPYRIQYF. The DNA for the CDR3 is TGTGCTAGCAGCTTAGAGGGCCCTTACCGCATCCAGTACTTC.

V and J are TRBV6-5 and TRBJ2-7; no definite D call. The germline V gene has CDR1 MNHEY and CDR2 SVGAGI. The germline V and J ends were trimmed by 2 bases and 1 base, with 12 bases remaining between them. The CDR3 has 15 residues. The CDR3 here is CASSYVGMVSYEQYF. CDR3 DNA: TGTGCCAGCAGTTACGTAGGGATGGTATCCTACGAGCAGTACTTC.

This sequence joins TRBV19 and TRBJ2-1; TRBD2 agrees at 7 bases. The junction had 5 bases not matched to a gene; V was cut back by 3 bases and J by 0 bases. This CDR3 is 16 amino acids long. Germline lookup yields CDR1 LNHDA and CDR2 SQIVND (reference sequence). The CDR3 loop is CASSIGAGRSYNEQFF. The CDR3 region has the DNA TGTGCCAGTAGTATTGGAGCGGGGCGCTCCTACAATGAGCAGTTCTTC.

This chain connects TRBV10-3 to TRBJ1-5, with D unclear. Germline CDR1 ENHRY, CDR2 SYGVKD. CDR3 length: 13 amino acids. V lost 11 bases, J lost 0 bases, and 11 bases lay in between. CDR3 region: CASSMNSNQPQHF. CDR3 DNA: TGTGCCTCTTCGATGAATAGCAATCAGCCCCAGCATTTT.

This chain connects TRBV9 to TRBJ2-3; D gene unclear. Between the trimmed V and J ends, which lost 0 bases and 0 bases, there was a span of 2 bases. The CDR3 is 13 residues long. The V gene's germline CDR1 is SGDLS and CDR2 YYNGEE. Written as DNA, the CDR3 is TGTGCCAGCAGCGTAGAAAGCACAGATACGCAGTATTTT. It yields the protein CASSVESTDTQYF.

This clone was picked up one time. This chain links TRBV14 with TRBJ1-6, with TRBD1 matching over 7 bases. J gave up 7 bases and V 1 base, and 4 bases lay outside the gene matches. Germline V gene data show CDR1 as SGHDN and CDR2 as FVKESK. CDR3 length: 15 amino acids. The CDR3 DNA reads TGTGCCAGCAGCCAAGTAGGGGGCGAGAATTCACCCCTCCACTTT. Its translation is CASSQVGGENSPLHF.

V gene TRBV9 combines with J gene TRBJ1-3; no definite D call. Germline CDR1 is SGDLS and CDR2 is YYNGEE. The CDR3 extends over 14 amino acids. Trimming pared 2 bases from V and 1 base from J, leaving 7 bases between. The CDR3 here is CASSVSRSGNTIYF. In DNA, the CDR3 is TGTGCCAGCAGCGTCTCGCGATCTGGAAACACCATATATTTT. The full variable domain, completed using reference TRBV9 and TRBJ1-3, is DSGVTQTPKHLITATGQRVTLRCSPRSGDLSVYWYQQSLDQGLQFLIQYYNGEERAKGNILERFSAQQFPDLHSELNLSSLELGDSALYFCASSVSRSGNTIYFGEGSWLTVV.

The V and J genes are TRBV20-1 and TRBJ2-1, with D unresolved. V was clipped by 1 base and J by 4 bases, with 2 bases between them. The CDR3 runs to 11 residues. Germline values: CDR1 DFQATT, CDR2 SNEGSKA (reference sequence). The CDR3 spells CSARGYNEQFF. Written as DNA, the CDR3 is TGCAGTGCTAGAGGATACAATGAGCAGTTCTTC.

The genes are TRBV7-2 and TRBJ2-3; D is unresolved. Germline values: CDR1 SGHTA, CDR2 FQGNSA. The CDR3 runs 13 residues. The germline V and J ends were trimmed by 1 base and 5 bases, with 7 bases remaining between them. CDR3 sequence: CASSLGPKDTQYF. The DNA of the CDR3 is TGTGCCAGCAGCTTAGGGCCCAAAGATACGCAGTATTTT.

V gene TRBV18 combines with J gene TRBJ2-7, with D perhaps TRBD1 (5 bases). The CDR3 consists of 15 residues. The V gene lost 6 bases and the J gene lost 6 bases, with 21 bases spanning the gap. Germline CDR1 and CDR2: KGHSH and LQKENI. CDR3 in DNA: TGTGCCAGCTCGCCTATGACAGAAACCAGTGGCGAGCAGTACTTC. It translates to CASSPMTETSGEQYF.